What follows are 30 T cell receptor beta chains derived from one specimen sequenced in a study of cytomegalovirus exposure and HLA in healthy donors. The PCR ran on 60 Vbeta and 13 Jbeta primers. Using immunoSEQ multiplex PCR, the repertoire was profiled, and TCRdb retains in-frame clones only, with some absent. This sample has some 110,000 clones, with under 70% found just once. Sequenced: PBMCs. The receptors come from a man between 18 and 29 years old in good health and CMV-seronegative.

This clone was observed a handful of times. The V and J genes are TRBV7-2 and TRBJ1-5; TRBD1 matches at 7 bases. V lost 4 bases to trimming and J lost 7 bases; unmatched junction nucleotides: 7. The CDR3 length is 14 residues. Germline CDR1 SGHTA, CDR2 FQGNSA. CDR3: CASSSRQGGQPQHF. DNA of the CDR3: TGTGCCAGCAGCTCGAGACAGGGCGGCCAGCCCCAGCATTTT. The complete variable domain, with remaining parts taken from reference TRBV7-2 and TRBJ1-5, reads GAGVSQSPSNKVTEKGKDVELRCDPISGHTALYWYRQSLGQGLEFLIYFQGNSAPDKSGLPSDRFSAERTGGSVSTLTIQRTQQEDSAVYLCASSSRQGGQPQHFGDGTRLSIL.

CDR3 in DNA: TGCGCCAGCAGTGATATCAGATCCGAGCAGTACTTC. Protein sequence: CASSDIRSEQYF. V and J are TRBV10-2 and TRBJ2-7, with no clear D. V was cut by 3 bases and J by 6 bases, with 9 bases left in between. In germline, CDR1 is WSHSY, CDR2 SAAADI. The CDR3 is 12 amino acids.

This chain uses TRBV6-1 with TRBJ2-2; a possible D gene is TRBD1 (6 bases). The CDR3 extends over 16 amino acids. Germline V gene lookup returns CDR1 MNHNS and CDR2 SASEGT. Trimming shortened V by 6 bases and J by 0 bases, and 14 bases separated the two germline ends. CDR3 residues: CASREPTGTNTGELFF. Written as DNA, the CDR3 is TGTGCCAGCAGAGAACCGACAGGAACGAACACCGGGGAGCTGTTTTTT.

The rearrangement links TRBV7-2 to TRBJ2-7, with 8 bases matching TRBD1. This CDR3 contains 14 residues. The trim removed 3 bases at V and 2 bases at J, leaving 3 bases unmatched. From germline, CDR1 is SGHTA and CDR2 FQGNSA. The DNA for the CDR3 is TGTGCCAGCAGCTTCGACAGGGGAACCTACGAGCAGTACTTC. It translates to CASSFDRGTYEQYF. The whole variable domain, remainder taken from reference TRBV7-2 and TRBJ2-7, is GAGVSQSPSNKVTEKGKDVELRCDPISGHTALYWYRQSLGQGLEFLIYFQGNSAPDKSGLPSDRFSAERTGGSVSTLTIQRTQQEDSAVYLCASSFDRGTYEQYFGPGTRLTVT.

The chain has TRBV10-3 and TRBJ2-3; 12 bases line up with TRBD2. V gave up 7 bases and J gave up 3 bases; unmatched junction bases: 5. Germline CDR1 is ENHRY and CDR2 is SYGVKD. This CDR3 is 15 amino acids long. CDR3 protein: CAIKRTSGETDTQYF. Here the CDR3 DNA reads TGTGCCATCAAACGGACTAGCGGGGAAACAGATACGCAGTATTTT.

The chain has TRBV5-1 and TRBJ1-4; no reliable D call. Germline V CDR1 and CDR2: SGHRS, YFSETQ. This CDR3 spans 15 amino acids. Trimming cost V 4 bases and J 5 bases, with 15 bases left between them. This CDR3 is CASSPPLAGNEKLFF. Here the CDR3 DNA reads TGCGCCAGCAGCCCCCCCTTAGCGGGAAATGAAAAACTGTTTTTT.

In nucleotides, the CDR3 is TGTGCCAGCAGCTTCGACGGGAGGAACACTGAAGCTTTCTTT. Its translation is CASSFDGRNTEAFF. The chain has TRBV13 and TRBJ1-1, with D unresolved. Germline loops: CDR1 PRHDT, CDR2 FYEKMQ (reference sequence). V lost 3 bases, J lost 1 base, and 9 bases lay in between. The CDR3 runs to 14 residues. Based on the CDR3 plus reference TRBV13 and TRBJ1-1, the full variable domain is AAGVIQSPRHLIKEKRETATLKCYPIPRHDTVYWYQQGPGQDPQFLISFYEKMQSDKGSIPDRFSAQQFSDYHSELNMSSLELGDSALYFCASSFDGRNTEAFFGQGTRLTVV.

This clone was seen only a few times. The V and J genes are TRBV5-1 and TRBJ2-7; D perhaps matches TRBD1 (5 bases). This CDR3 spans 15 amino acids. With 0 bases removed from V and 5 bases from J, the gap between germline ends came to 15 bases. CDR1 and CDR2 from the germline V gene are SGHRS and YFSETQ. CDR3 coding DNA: TGCGCCAGCAGCTTGGCCCTCGGCAGGGCCCACGAGCAGTACTTC. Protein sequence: CASSLALGRAHEQYF. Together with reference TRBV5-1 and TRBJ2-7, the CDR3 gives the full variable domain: KAGVTQTPRYLIKTRGQQVTLSCSPISGHRSVSWYQQTPGQGLQFLFEYFSETQRNKGNFPGRFSGRQFSNSRSEMNVSTLELGDSALYLCASSLALGRAHEQYFGPGTRLTVT.

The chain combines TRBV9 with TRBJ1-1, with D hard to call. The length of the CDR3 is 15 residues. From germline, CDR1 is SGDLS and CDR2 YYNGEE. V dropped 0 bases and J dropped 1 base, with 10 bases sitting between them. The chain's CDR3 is CASSVEGTGNTEAFF. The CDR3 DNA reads TGTGCCAGCAGCGTAGAAGGAACGGGGAACACTGAAGCTTTCTTT.

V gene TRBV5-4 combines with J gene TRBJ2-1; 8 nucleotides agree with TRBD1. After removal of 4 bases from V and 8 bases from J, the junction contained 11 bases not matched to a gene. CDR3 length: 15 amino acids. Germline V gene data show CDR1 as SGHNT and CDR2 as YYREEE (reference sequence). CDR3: CASSDGQGRLDEQFF. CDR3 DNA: TGTGCCAGCAGCGACGGACAGGGAAGGTTGGATGAGCAGTTCTTC.

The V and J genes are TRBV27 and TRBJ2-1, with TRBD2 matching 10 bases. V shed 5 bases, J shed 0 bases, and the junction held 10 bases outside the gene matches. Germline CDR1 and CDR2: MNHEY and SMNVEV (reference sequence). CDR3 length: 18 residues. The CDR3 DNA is TGTGCCAGCAGTAGTGTGACTAGCGGGTCTCACTCCTACAATGAGCAGTTCTTC. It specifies CASSSVTSGSHSYNEQFF.

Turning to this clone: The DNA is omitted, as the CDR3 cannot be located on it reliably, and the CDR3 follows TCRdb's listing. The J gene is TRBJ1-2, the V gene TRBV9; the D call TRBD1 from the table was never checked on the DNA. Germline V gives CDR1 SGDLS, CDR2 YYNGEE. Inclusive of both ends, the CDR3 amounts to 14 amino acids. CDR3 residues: CASSVAQGANGYPF.

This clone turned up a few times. The CDR3, as DNA: TGTGCCAGCAGCTTGGCTGCTCGGGGAGGGTACACTGAAGCTTTCTTT. It is translated as CASSLAARGGYTEAFF. This chain joins TRBV5-4 and TRBJ1-1; D is unclear. The CDR3 extends over 16 amino acids. Trimming cost V 0 bases and J 3 bases, with 15 bases left between them. Germline CDR1 and CDR2: SGHNT and YYREEE (reference sequence).

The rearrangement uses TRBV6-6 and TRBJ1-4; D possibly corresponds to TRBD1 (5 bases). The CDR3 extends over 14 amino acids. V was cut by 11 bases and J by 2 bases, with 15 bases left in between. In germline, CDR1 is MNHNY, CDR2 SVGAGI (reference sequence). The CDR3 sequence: CAGADGGTNEKLFF. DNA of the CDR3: TGTGCCGGCGCCGACGGGGGTACTAATGAAAAACTGTTTTTT.

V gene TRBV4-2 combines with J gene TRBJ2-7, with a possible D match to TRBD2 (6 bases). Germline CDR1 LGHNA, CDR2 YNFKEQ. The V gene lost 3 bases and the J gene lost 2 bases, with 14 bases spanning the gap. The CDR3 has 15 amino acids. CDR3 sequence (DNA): TGTGCCAGCAGCCAGGCCGGGGGAGGAACCTACGAGCAGTACTTC. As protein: CASSQAGGGTYEQYF.

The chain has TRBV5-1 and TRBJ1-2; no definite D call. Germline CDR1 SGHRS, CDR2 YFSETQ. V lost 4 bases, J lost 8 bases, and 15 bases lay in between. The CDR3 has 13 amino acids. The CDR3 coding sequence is TGCGCCAGCAGCCCGGAGGTCACGAGAGGCTACACCTTC. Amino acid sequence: CASSPEVTRGYTF.

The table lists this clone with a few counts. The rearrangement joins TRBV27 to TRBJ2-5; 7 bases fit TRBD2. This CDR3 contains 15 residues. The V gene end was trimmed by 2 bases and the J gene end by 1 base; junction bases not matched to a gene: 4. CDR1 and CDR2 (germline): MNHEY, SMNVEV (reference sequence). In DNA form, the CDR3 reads TGTGCCAGCAGTTTAGCAGCTAGCGGCCAAGAGACCCAGTACTTC. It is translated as CASSLAASGQETQYF.

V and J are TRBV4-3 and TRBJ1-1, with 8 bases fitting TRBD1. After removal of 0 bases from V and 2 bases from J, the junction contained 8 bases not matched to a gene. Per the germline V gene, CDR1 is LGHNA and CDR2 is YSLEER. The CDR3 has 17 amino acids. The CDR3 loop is CASSQDPQGARNTEAFF. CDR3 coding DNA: TGCGCCAGCAGCCAAGATCCGCAGGGGGCTCGTAACACTGAAGCTTTCTTT.

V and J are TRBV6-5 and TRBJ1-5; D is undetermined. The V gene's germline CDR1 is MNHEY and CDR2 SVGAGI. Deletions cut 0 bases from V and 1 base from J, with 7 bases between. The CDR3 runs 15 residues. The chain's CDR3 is CASSYSTPSNQPQHF. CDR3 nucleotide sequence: TGTGCCAGCAGTTACTCGACTCCGAGCAATCAGCCCCAGCATTTT.

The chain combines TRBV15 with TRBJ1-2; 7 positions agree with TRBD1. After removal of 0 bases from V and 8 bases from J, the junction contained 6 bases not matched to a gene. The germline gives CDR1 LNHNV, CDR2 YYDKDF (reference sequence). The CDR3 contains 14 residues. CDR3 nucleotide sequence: TGTGCCACCAGCAGAGATCCGAGGGGGCCCGGCTACACCTTC. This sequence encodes CATSRDPRGPGYTF. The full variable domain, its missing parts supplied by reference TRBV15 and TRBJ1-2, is DAMVIQNPRYQVTQFGKPVTLSCSQTLNHNVMYWYQQKSSQAPKLLFHYYDKDFNNEADTPDNFQSRRPNTSFCFLDIRSPGLGDTAMYLCATSRDPRGPGYTFGSGTRLTVV.

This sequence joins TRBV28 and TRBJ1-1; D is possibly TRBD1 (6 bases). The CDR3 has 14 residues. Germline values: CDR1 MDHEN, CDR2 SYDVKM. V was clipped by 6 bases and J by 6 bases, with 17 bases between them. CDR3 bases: TGTGCCAGCAGGCGGATCAACAAGGGGGCTGAAGCTTTCTTT. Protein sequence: CASRRINKGAEAFF.

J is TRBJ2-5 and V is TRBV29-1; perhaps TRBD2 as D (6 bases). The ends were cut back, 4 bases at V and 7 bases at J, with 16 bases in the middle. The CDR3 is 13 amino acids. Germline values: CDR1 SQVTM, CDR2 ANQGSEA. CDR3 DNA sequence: TGCAGCGTTGCTCCGCCTAGCGAAGTGACCCAGTACTTC. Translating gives CSVAPPSEVTQYF.

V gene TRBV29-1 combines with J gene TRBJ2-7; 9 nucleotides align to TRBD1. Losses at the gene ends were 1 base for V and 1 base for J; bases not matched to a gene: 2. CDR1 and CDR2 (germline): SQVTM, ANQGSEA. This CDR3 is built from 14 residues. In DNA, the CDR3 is TGCAGCGTTGAAGGACAGGGGGGGTCCTACGAGCAGTACTTC. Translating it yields CSVEGQGGSYEQYF.

Here the CDR3 reads CASSSRTGGKGNTIYF. CDR3 DNA sequence: TGTGCCAGCAGCTCGCGGACAGGGGGCAAGGGAAACACCATATATTTT. V is TRBV7-9 and J is TRBJ1-3; TRBD1 matches 11 bases. Germline V gives CDR1 SEHNR, CDR2 FQNEAQ (reference sequence). After removal of 4 bases from V and 4 bases from J, the junction contained 6 bases not matched to a gene. The CDR3 runs 16 residues.

CDR3 bases: TGTGCCAGCAGCGAACGGAGCTCCTACAATGAGCAGTTCTTC. Its protein product is CASSERSSYNEQFF. The rearrangement joins TRBV5-4 to TRBJ2-1; D is uncertain. There are 14 residues in the CDR3. The V end was cut by 4 bases, the J end by 0 bases, with 8 bases between. Germline V CDR1 and CDR2: SGHNT, YYREEE (reference sequence).

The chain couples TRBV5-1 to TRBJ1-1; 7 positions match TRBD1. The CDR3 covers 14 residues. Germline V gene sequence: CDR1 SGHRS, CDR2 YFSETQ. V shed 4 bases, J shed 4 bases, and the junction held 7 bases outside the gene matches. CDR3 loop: CASSPRTGTTEAFF. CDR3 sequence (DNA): TGCGCCAGCAGCCCTCGGACAGGTACCACTGAAGCTTTCTTT.

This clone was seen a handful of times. The CDR3 sequence: CASTSSGSQYEKLFF. CDR3 nucleotides: TGTGCCAGTACCTCCTCGGGGTCCCAGTATGAAAAACTGTTTTTT. The chain recombines TRBV19 with TRBJ1-4; D is unclear. The germline CDR1 and CDR2 sequences are LNHDA and SQIVND (reference sequence). V was pared by 7 bases and J by 6 bases, with 18 bases between. The CDR3 sequence is 15 residues long.

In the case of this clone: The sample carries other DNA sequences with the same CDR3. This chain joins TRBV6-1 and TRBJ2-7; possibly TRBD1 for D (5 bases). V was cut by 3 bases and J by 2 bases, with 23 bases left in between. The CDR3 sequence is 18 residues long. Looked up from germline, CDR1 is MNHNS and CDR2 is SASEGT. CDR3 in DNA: TGTGCCAGCAGTGAGGAATTTAACCTCCAGGGAAGCCCCTACGAGCAGTACTTC. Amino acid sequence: CASSEEFNLQGSPYEQYF.

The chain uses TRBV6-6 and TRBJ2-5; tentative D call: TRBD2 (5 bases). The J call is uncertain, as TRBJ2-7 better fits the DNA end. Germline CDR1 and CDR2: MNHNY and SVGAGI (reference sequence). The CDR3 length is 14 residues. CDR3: CASSLGLNSYEQYF. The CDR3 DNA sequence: TGTGCCAGCAGTTTAGGACTGAATTCCTACGAGCAGTACTTC.

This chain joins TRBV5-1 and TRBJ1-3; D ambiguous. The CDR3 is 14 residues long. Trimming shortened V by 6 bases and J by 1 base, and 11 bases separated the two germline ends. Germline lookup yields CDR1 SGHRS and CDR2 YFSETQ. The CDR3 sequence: CASMGSGSGNTIYF. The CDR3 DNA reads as TGCGCCAGCATGGGCAGTGGGTCTGGAAACACCATATATTTT.